This T cell receptor (beta chain) is from a study of a mutant IDH1 vaccine in newly diagnosed glioma. Overall study results and limits: Top-clonotype changes in peripheral T cells seemed unrelated to pseudoprogression.

Germline trimming cut 6 bases from V and 9 bases from J; bases unmatched to any gene: 7. This CDR3 is built from 14 residues. The V gene's germline CDR1 is SNHLY and CDR2 FYNNEI. Time point noted: week 35, safety follow-up. Topical imiquimod was applied with each vaccine dose, which held 300 ug of mutant IDH1 20-mer peptide. The method was immunoSEQ multiplex PCR; TCRdb's version includes in-frame clones alone and lacks a portion of them. The repertoire holds over 40,000 clones, with 85% to 90% as singletons. For this clone: Its specificity is unknown.

The sequence was collected from a man aged 35-49 years with glioma. The sample was PBMCs, taken from a glioma patient whose treatment included an IDH1 peptide vaccine. The rearrangement uses TRBV2 and TRBJ2-7, with 14 positions matching TRBD2. The CDR3 coding sequence is TGTGCCAGCAGAGCGACTAGCGGGGGGGCTAGGCAGTACGTC. Protein sequence: CASRATSGGARQYV.